Given below is one T cell receptor beta chain in context. In this sample, this clone turned up a few times. Its antigen has not been determined. No per-base quality is available; no much larger clone lies one base away. TCRbeta CDR3 regions were amplified from genomic DNA using the immunoSEQ Assay, a bias-controlled multiplex PCR. In the source study's methods: The number of nucleated cells in each sample was estimated from the amplification of reference gene primers within the assay. Sequence reads were collapsed and filtered to measure the absolute abundance of every unique TCRbeta CDR3 rearrangement. For each sample, productive Simpson clonality was calculated as the square root of Simpson's diversity index across productive rearrangements. TCRdb took this table from immuneACCESS and kept in-frame rearrangements with V and J called. Such tables lack part of the clones; where checked against another copy, unresolved V genes explain under half of the gap, and the rest is unexplained. V and J calls and clone size are as listed in that table; D and trimming were resolved from the DNA. The sample includes some 140,000 clones, with about 80% observed a single time. The ten largest clonotypes hold more than 8.5% of the sample.

Participants in the prospective study were enrolled through a virtual design, were aged about 18 to 90 years, and lived in approximately 25 United States geographic areas. To assign participants to cohorts, the prospective study relied on clinical history that participants themselves reported in a screening survey and a study questionnaire. ImmuneRACE Cohort 3 recovered participants were defined by two consecutive negative NP/OP PCR tests, healthcare professional clearance, or symptom resolution. Each participant in the prospective study had whole blood, serum and a nasopharyngeal or oropharyngeal swab collected by mobile phlebotomists. Over an approximately two-month period, participants in the prospective study had the option of providing additional blood draws and questionnaires. Blood samples from the prospective study were shipped frozen or at room temperature prior to DNA extraction. The sample comes from a study of blood T cell repertoires in COVID-19 (dated by TCRdb to the early 2020s). Background on the whole study: The collaborator samples originated in the United States, Italy and Spain and spanned the acute and convalescent phases of COVID-19. The prospective study material was composed of cDNA or gDNA derived from T cells, B-cell-depleted T cells, or PBMCs. Deeply sampled blood TCRbeta repertoires from subjects exposed to, actively infected with, or recovered from COVID-19 were included in the dataset. The repertoires were made available in a free public database intended to serve as a resource for research on the immune response to SARS-CoV-2. The samples were drawn from the first 160 participants of the ongoing ImmuneRACE study and from roughly 1,300 subjects provided by 6 global collaborators. The sample metadata nearly always contained a de-identified subject ID, COVID-19 status, age in years and sex. Where available, HLA class I and class II types were obtained from metadata supplied by the sample provider rather than from assay-based typing.

Results the study describes overall, beyond this receptor: The amount of clinical and demographic metadata varied by source and participant and was provided uncurated.

The source is a man aged 45-65 years who had recovered from COVID-19. Sequencing used PBMCs or T cells enriched from blood (not recorded which).

This receptor carries the CDR3 CASSQEGGLAGGTDTQYF. The nucleotide sequence is TGCGCCAGCAGCCAAGAAGGCGGCCTAGCGGGGGGCACAGATACGCAGTATTTT. Recombination connected TRBV4-3 to TRBJ2-3; TRBD2 matches 10 bases in the middle. The CDR3, cysteine through phenylalanine, is 18 amino acids long. Left in the record is the CDR3 DNA by itself, 54 bases read in frame from the first base. After removal of 0 bases from V and 1 base from J, the junction retains 7 bases not matched to a gene. According to the germline V gene, CDR1 reads LGHNA and CDR2 reads YSLEER.